Listed below are T cell receptor beta chains from one sample, sequenced in a study of spatial heterogeneity in lung cancer. Using its own MiXCR run on the 5' RACE reads, TCRdb lists one record per CDR3 protein. The sample includes about 120,000 distinct CDR3 sequences, roughly an eighth of them seen just once. The sample here was PBMCs, taken at follow-up. The receptor source for this set is a male donor with early-stage non-small cell lung cancer. Each CDR3 is given with its conserved first and last residue. Each record gives: clone size, V gene, J gene, D gene, CDR3 protein, CDR3 DNA. A D gene is named only where the DNA matches it firmly. Clone size, where shown, is once, few, many, or a class for clones that have expanded.

few,TRBV29-1,TRBJ1-4,TRBD1,CSVLYFTGGSEKLFF,TGCAGCGTTCTATATTTTACAGGGGGCAGTGAAAAACTGTTTTTT
.,TRBV21-1,TRBJ1-6,.,CASSKARWDSYNSPLHF,TGTGCCAGCAGCAAAGCTAGGTGGGACAGTTATAATTCACCCCTCCACTTT
.,TRBV28,TRBJ1-1,.,CASSLERGWMNTEAFF,TGTGCCAGCAGTTTGGAAAGGGGGTGGATGAACACTGAAGCTTTCTTT
many,TRBV9,TRBJ2-1,.,CASSVDQGEYNEQFF,TGTGCCAGCAGCGTAGACCAGGGCGAGTACAATGAGCAGTTCTTC
few,TRBV5-5,TRBJ2-2,.,CASELGPLTNTGELFF,TGTGCCAGCGAGCTAGGCCCTCTTACGAACACCGGGGAGCTGTTTTTT
many,TRBV12-5,TRBJ1-1,TRBD1,CASGPGTGWTEAFF,TGTGCTAGTGGCCCCGGGACAGGGTGGACTGAAGCTTTCTTT
.,TRBV20-1,TRBJ1-6,.,CSAHDTYNSPLHF,TGCAGTGCGCACGATACTTATAATTCACCCCTCCACTTT
many,TRBV15,TRBJ2-7,.,CATSRDDSYEQYF,TGTGCCACCAGCAGAGACGACTCCTACGAGCAGTACTTC
.,TRBV27,TRBJ2-3,TRBD2,CASRGTSWADTQYF,TGTGCCAGCAGGGGGACTAGCTGGGCAGATACGCAGTATTTT
few,TRBV28,TRBJ2-1,TRBD2,CASSRGLAGGFSYNEQFF,TGTGCCAGCAGTAGGGGACTAGCGGGGGGCTTCTCCTACAATGAGCAGTTCTTC
.,TRBV28,TRBJ1-1,.,CASSLPRAGDTEAFF,TGTGCCAGCAGTTTACCCCGGGCGGGGGACACTGAAGCTTTCTTT
.,TRBV15,TRBJ2-2,TRBD1,CATSRGTGIVGTGTGELFF,TGTGCCACCAGCAGAGGGACAGGGATTGTGGGGACAGGGACCGGGGAGCTGTTTTTT
.,TRBV12-3/TRBV12-4,TRBJ1-1,.,CASSPSGGAEAFF,TGTGCCAGCAGTCCTTCCGGAGGGGCTGAAGCTTTCTTT
many,TRBV5-6,TRBJ1-1,.,CASSLMRTEAFF,TGTGCCAGCAGCTTGATGCGGACTGAAGCTTTCTTT
few,TRBV10-3,TRBJ2-5,TRBD1,CASRSGTEETQYF,TGTGCCTCCCGGTCCGGGACAGAAGAGACCCAGTACTTC
.,TRBV25-1,TRBJ2-3,.,CASSPSVLFTDTQYF,TGTGCCAGCAGTCCCTCGGTCCTTTTCACAGATACGCAGTATTTT
.,TRBV12-3/TRBV12-4,TRBJ2-3,.,CASSSYIDFTDTQYF,TGTGCCAGCAGTTCGTACATAGATTTCACAGATACGCAGTATTTT
few,TRBV30,TRBJ2-7,TRBD1,CAWSTGGHFYEQYF,TGTGCCTGGAGTACAGGGGGACACTTCTACGAGCAGTACTTC
.,TRBV18,TRBJ1-1,.,CASSPRSENTEAFF,TGTGCCAGCTCACCAAGAAGCGAGAACACTGAAGCTTTCTTT
few,TRBV18,TRBJ1-6,.,CASSPSNNSPLHF,TGTGCCAGCTCACCTTCCAATAATTCACCCCTCCACTTT
.,TRBV7-2,TRBJ2-3,TRBD1,CASSPRDRLTQYF,TGTGCCAGCAGCCCCCGGGACAGACTTACGCAGTATTTT
few,TRBV10-3,TRBJ2-5,.,CAISGGSQETQYF,TGTGCCATCAGTGGTGGTTCACAAGAGACCCAGTACTTC
few,TRBV19,TRBJ1-6,.,CASSIGQVGSPLHF,TGTGCCAGTAGTATAGGACAGGTCGGGTCACCCCTCCACTTT
.,TRBV7-9,TRBJ2-1,TRBD1,CASSLGQGPHNEQFF,TGTGCCAGCAGCTTAGGACAGGGGCCTCACAATGAGCAGTTCTTC
many,TRBV2,TRBJ2-2,.,CASSGLKNTGELFF,TGTGCCAGCAGTGGGCTTAAAAACACCGGGGAGCTGTTTTTT
many,TRBV6-5,TRBJ2-7,.,CASSLSGEQYF,TGTGCCAGCAGCCTTTCCGGCGAGCAGTACTTC
.,TRBV20-1,TRBJ2-3,TRBD2,CSANHRLASTDTQYF,TGCAGTGCTAACCATCGACTAGCGTCGACAGATACGCAGTATTTT
.,TRBV5-1,TRBJ2-2,TRBD2,CASRETSGGTGELFF,TGCGCCAGCAGGGAGACTAGCGGGGGCACCGGGGAGCTGTTTTTT
.,TRBV4-1,TRBJ1-2,TRBD1,CASRATGGYGYTF,TGCGCCAGCAGGGCGACAGGGGGCTATGGCTACACCTTC
.,TRBV3-1,TRBJ1-1,TRBD1,CASTQGAPPEAFF,TGTGCCAGCACCCAGGGGGCCCCCCCTGAAGCTTTCTTT
few,TRBV10-2,TRBJ2-3,TRBD1,CASSEGVRGQGDTQYF,TGCGCCAGCAGTGAGGGGGTGAGGGGGCAGGGAGATACGCAGTATTTT
.,TRBV6-2/TRBV6-3,TRBJ2-7,TRBD1,CASSYFPGQGNEQYF,TGTGCCAGCAGTTACTTTCCGGGACAGGGTAACGAGCAGTACTTC
.,TRBV7-2,TRBJ1-4,.,CASSSFHEANEKLFF,TGTGCCAGCAGCTCCTTCCACGAAGCTAATGAAAAACTGTTTTTT
few,TRBV9,TRBJ2-3,.,CASSVGWGNTDTQYF,TGTGCCAGCAGCGTAGGGTGGGGGAACACAGATACGCAGTATTTT
many,TRBV10-3,TRBJ2-2,.,CAISEGSDTGELFF,TGTGCCATCAGTGAAGGATCGGACACCGGGGAGCTGTTTTTT
.,TRBV5-1,TRBJ2-7,TRBD2,CASSLELAGGTPYEQYF,TGCGCCAGCAGCTTGGAACTAGCGGGGGGTACCCCCTACGAGCAGTACTTC
many,TRBV7-9,TRBJ2-7,.,CASSNSRRGGPRGEQYF,TGTGCCAGCAGCAATAGTCGCAGGGGAGGACCAAGAGGCGAGCAGTACTTC
once,TRBV7-2,TRBJ2-3,.,CASSLDPSTDTQYF,TGTGCCAGCAGCTTAGATCCGAGCACAGATACGCAGTATTTT
few,TRBV25-1,TRBJ1-6,.,CASSEKQVGSPLHF,TGTGCCAGCAGTGAAAAGCAGGTCGGTTCACCCCTCCACTTT
few,TRBV14,TRBJ1-6,.,CASSWGEDSPLHF,TGTGCCAGCAGCTGGGGGGAGGATTCACCCCTCCACTTT
.,TRBV13,TRBJ2-7,.,CASAIGREQYF,TGTGCCAGCGCCATCGGACGCGAGCAGTACTTC
few,TRBV15,TRBJ1-5,.,CATSRDRGNQPQHF,TGTGCCACCAGCAGAGATCGAGGGAATCAGCCCCAGCATTTT
.,TRBV20-1,TRBJ2-3,TRBD2,CSARGLGVQGDTQYF,TGCAGTGCTAGGGGACTAGGAGTTCAGGGAGATACGCAGTATTTT
few,TRBV5-1,TRBJ2-1,.,CASSLSQYNEQFF,TGCGCCAGCAGCTTGTCACAGTACAATGAGCAGTTCTTC
many,TRBV5-1,TRBJ2-5,TRBD2,CASSLSGTSRETQYF,TGCGCCAGCAGCTTGTCGGGGACTAGCAGAGAGACCCAGTACTTC
few,TRBV30,TRBJ2-5,TRBD1,CAWDRGTQETQYF,TGTGCCTGGGACAGGGGAACGCAAGAGACCCAGTACTTC
many,TRBV5-1,TRBJ2-6,TRBD1,CASSAGTGGANVLTF,TGCGCCAGCAGCGCAGGGACAGGGGGGGCCAACGTCCTGACTTTC
.,TRBV6-5,TRBJ2-1,TRBD2,CASRSGGAHEQFF,TGTGCCAGCAGGAGCGGGGGGGCACATGAGCAGTTCTTC
once,TRBV7-2,TRBJ1-3,.,CASSPLTGTASIYF,TGTGCCAGCAGCCCGTTAACAGGGACCGCGTCCATATATTTT
many,TRBV25-1,TRBJ2-7,.,CASSDNYEQYF,TGTGCCAGCAGTGATAACTACGAGCAGTACTTC
many,TRBV5-1,TRBJ1-4,.,CASSEQGGEKLFF,TGCGCCAGCAGTGAACAGGGAGGCGAAAAACTGTTTTTT
few,TRBV12-3/TRBV12-4,TRBJ1-6,.,CASSLRQSNSPLHF,TGTGCCAGCAGCTTAAGACAGAGTAATTCACCCCTCCACTTT
.,TRBV2,TRBJ2-3,TRBD1,CASRTDRTTDTQYF,TGTGCCAGCAGGACGGACAGGACCACAGATACGCAGTATTTT
.,TRBV6-6,TRBJ1-5,.,CASSAGQFIQPQHF,TGTGCCAGCAGCGCCGGACAGTTTATTCAGCCCCAGCATTTT